The 13 T cell receptor beta chains below come from one sample, sequenced in a study of blood T cell repertoires in COVID-19. Method: immunoSEQ multiplex PCR; TCRdb's copy keeps in-frame clones and lacks some. The data show approximately 100,000 clones, with around nine tenths seen just once and less than 4% held by the top ten. Sequenced material: peripheral blood. All receptors come from a human donor in a cohort sampled during active COVID-19.

This clone showed up just once. V is TRBV11-3 and J is TRBJ2-2, with D perhaps TRBD1 (6 bases). Germline V gene lookup returns CDR1 SGHNT and CDR2 YENEEA. The CDR3 extends over 15 amino acids. V gave up 4 bases and J gave up 2 bases, with 11 bases separating them. DNA of the CDR3: TGTGCCAGCAGCTCCGGACAGCTCAACACCGGGGAGCTGTTTTTT. Its protein is CASSSGQLNTGELFF.

The gene calls are TRBV27 and TRBJ2-1, with a tentative D call TRBD2 (6 bases). Per the germline V gene, CDR1 is MNHEY and CDR2 is SMNVEV (reference sequence). The CDR3 contains 16 residues. Trimming took 6 bases from V and 4 from J, leaving 19 bases between them. CDR3 region: CASRPDFTGAYNEQFF. The CDR3 DNA is TGTGCCAGCAGACCGGATTTTACGGGAGCTTACAATGAGCAGTTCTTC.

The chain has TRBV5-4 and TRBJ1-2, with D maybe TRBD1 (5 bases). Germline V gene data show CDR1 as SGHNT and CDR2 as YYREEE (reference sequence). The CDR3 contains 15 residues. Trimming pared 1 base from V and 4 bases from J, leaving 14 bases between. Written as DNA, the CDR3 is TGTGCCAGCAGCTTGCAGGGAAGGATGAGCTATGGCTACACCTTC. Translation: CASSLQGRMSYGYTF.

This chain joins TRBV5-1 and TRBJ2-2; possible D gene TRBD1, 6 bases. Trimming stripped 6 bases from V and 1 base from J, with 7 bases between. The germline CDR1 and CDR2 sequences are SGHRS and YFSETQ. This CDR3 is 13 amino acids long. The DNA of the CDR3 is TGCGCCAGCACACAGGGGAACACCGGGGAGCTGTTTTTT. This encodes CASTQGNTGELFF.

The rearrangement links TRBV5-1 to TRBJ1-4, with D perhaps TRBD1 (5 bases). V lost 1 base to trimming and J lost 3 bases, with 13 bases between them. The CDR3 loop spans 16 amino acids. Germline lookup yields CDR1 SGHRS and CDR2 YFSETQ. The CDR3 sequence: CASSLRGAVANEKLFF. In DNA form, the CDR3 reads TGCGCCAGCAGCTTGAGGGGCGCGGTGGCTAATGAAAAACTGTTTTTT.

The rearrangement links TRBV7-6 to TRBJ2-5; 8 positions agree with TRBD1. The V segment lost 4 bases and the J segment 4 bases; nucleotides outside the gene matches: 5. The germline V gene encodes CDR1 SGHVS and CDR2 FNYEAQ. The CDR3 spans 14 residues. CDR3 sequence (DNA): TGTGCCAGCAGCTCCGACAGGGGACGAGAGACCCAGTACTTC. It specifies CASSSDRGRETQYF. The whole variable domain, filled in from reference TRBV7-6 and TRBJ2-5, reads GAGVSQSPRYKVTKRGQDVALRCDPISGHVSLYWYRQALGQGPEFLTYFNYEAQQDKSGLPNDRFSAERPEGSISTLTIQRTEQRDSAMYRCASSSDRGRETQYFGPGTRLLVL.

CDR3 sequence (DNA): TGTGCCAGCAGAAGAGGGACTACGTGGACAGATACGCAGTATTTT. This encodes CASRRGTTWTDTQYF. V is TRBV27 and J is TRBJ2-3; 7 bases map to TRBD2. The CDR3 has 15 amino acids. J gave up 3 bases and V 6 bases, and 9 bases lay outside the gene matches. CDR1 and CDR2 from the germline V gene are MNHEY and SMNVEV (reference sequence).

The chain joins TRBV5-1 to TRBJ1-2; no firm D call. The CDR3 runs 13 residues. The V end was cut by 4 bases, the J end by 6 bases, with 13 bases between. Germline V gives CDR1 SGHRS, CDR2 YFSETQ. The CDR3 coding sequence is TGCGCCAGCAGCCCCGGGATCAACCATGGCTACACCTTC. Protein product: CASSPGINHGYTF. Using reference TRBV5-1 and TRBJ1-2 for the parts outside the CDR3, the full variable domain is KAGVTQTPRYLIKTRGQQVTLSCSPISGHRSVSWYQQTPGQGLQFLFEYFSETQRNKGNFPGRFSGRQFSNSRSEMNVSTLELGDSALYLCASSPGINHGYTFGSGTRLTVV.

The table lists this clone with a few counts. The chain links TRBV6-5 to TRBJ2-7; D gene ambiguous. The V and J ends lost 2 bases and 4 bases respectively, with 6 bases between them. CDR3 length: 12 amino acids. Looked up from germline, CDR1 is MNHEY and CDR2 is SVGAGI. The CDR3 sequence is CASSYDGYEQYF. In nucleotides, the CDR3 is TGTGCCAGCAGTTACGACGGGTACGAGCAGTACTTC.

The chain has TRBV28 and TRBJ1-4; D is unclear. The germline CDR1 and CDR2 sequences are MDHEN and SYDVKM. The CDR3 consists of 16 residues. V was pared by 5 bases and J by 0 bases, with 13 bases between. The DNA for the CDR3 is TGTGCCAGCAGTCACTCATTTCCCGCAACTAATGAAAAACTGTTTTTT. Translated, it gives CASSHSFPATNEKLFF.

This chain uses TRBV10-2 with TRBJ1-2, with D possibly being TRBD1 (6 bases). CDR3 length: 17 amino acids. Germline lookup yields CDR1 WSHSY and CDR2 SAAADI. The V end was cut by 7 bases, the J end by 2 bases, with 23 bases between. The CDR3 reads CASNPTAGLGANYGYTF. Here the CDR3 DNA reads TGCGCCAGCAACCCAACGGCAGGGCTGGGGGCCAACTATGGCTACACCTTC.

The V gene is TRBV6-4, the J gene TRBJ1-2; D gene ambiguous. The V end was cut by 7 bases, the J end by 0 bases, with 12 bases between. CDR3 length equals 14 residues. Germline lookup yields CDR1 MRHNA and CDR2 SNTAGT. This CDR3 is CASIPGSPNYGYTF. DNA for the CDR3: TGTGCCAGCATCCCCGGGAGCCCTAACTATGGCTACACCTTC.

The V call is TRBV5-1, the J call TRBJ1-6; a possible D gene is TRBD1 (6 bases). The length of the CDR3 is 13 residues. Trimming left V 3 bases short and J 7 bases short, with 8 bases between. CDR1 and CDR2 from the germline V gene are SGHRS and YFSETQ. The CDR3 region is CASSSTGNSPLHF. CDR3 DNA: TGCGCCAGCAGCTCTACAGGGAATTCACCCCTCCACTTT. The complete variable domain, with remaining parts taken from reference TRBV5-1 and TRBJ1-6, reads KAGVTQTPRYLIKTRGQQVTLSCSPISGHRSVSWYQQTPGQGLQFLFEYFSETQRNKGNFPGRFSGRQFSNSRSEMNVSTLELGDSALYLCASSSTGNSPLHFGNGTRLTVT.